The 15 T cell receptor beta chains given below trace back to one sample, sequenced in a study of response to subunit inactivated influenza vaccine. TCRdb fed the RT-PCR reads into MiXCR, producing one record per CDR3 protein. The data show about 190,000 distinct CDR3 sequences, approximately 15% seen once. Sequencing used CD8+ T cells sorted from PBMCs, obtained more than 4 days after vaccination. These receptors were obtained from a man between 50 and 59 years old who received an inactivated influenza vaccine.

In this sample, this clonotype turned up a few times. This chain's CDR3 is CASSQDKPVGKLFF. CDR3 bases: TGTGCCAGCAGCCAAGATAAGCCAGTCGGAAAACTGTTTTTT. The chain is built from TRBV3-1 and TRBJ1-4; D unclear. The V gene's germline CDR1 is LGHDT and CDR2 YNNKEL (reference sequence). Between the trimmed V and J ends, which lost 0 bases and 10 bases, there was a span of 12 bases. CDR3 length: 14 residues.

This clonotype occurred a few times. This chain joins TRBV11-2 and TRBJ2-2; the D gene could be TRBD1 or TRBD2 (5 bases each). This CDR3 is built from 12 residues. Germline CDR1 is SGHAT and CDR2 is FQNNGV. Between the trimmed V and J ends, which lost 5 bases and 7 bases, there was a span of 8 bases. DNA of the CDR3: TGTGCCAGCAGCCCGGGGCACGGGGAGCTGTTTTTT. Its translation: CASSPGHGELFF.

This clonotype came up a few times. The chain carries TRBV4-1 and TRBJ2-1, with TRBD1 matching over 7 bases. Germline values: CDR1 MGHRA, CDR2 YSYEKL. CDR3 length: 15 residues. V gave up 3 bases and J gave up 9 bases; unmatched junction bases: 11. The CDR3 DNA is TGCGCCAGCAGCCAGGGATGGACAGGTCGGGCTGAGCAGTTCTTC. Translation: CASSQGWTGRAEQFF.

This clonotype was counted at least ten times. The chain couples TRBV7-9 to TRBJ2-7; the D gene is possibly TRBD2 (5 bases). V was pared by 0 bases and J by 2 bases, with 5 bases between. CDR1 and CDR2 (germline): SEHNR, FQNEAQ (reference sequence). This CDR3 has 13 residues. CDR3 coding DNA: TGTGCCAGCAGCTTAGCCGGGGCCTACGAGCAGTACTTC. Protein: CASSLAGAYEQYF. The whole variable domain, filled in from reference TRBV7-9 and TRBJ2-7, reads DTGVSQNPRHKITKRGQNVTFRCDPISEHNRLYWYRQTLGQGPEFLTYFQNEAQLEKSRLLSDRFSAERPKGSFSTLEIQRTEQGDSAMYLCASSLAGAYEQYFGPGTRLTVT.

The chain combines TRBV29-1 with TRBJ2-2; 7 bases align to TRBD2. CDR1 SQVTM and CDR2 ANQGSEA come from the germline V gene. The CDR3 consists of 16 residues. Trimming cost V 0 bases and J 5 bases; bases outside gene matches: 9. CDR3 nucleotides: TGCAGCGTTGAAGATTTATGGGGGGGTGGAACCGGGGAGCTGTTTTTT. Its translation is CSVEDLWGGGTGELFF.

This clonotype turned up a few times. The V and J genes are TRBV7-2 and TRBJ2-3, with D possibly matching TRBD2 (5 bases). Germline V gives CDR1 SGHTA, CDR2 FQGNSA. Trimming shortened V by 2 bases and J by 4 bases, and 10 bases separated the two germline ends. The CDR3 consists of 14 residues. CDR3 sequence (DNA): TGTGCCAGCAGCTTAATCCTAGCTGCAGATACGCAGTATTTT. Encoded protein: CASSLILAADTQYF.

The CDR3 here is CASSLGPLAGGDNEQFF. DNA for the CDR3: TGTGCCAGCAGCTTAGGACCACTAGCGGGAGGCGACAATGAGCAGTTCTTC. The chain links TRBV7-3 to TRBJ2-1, with 12 bases aligning to TRBD2. The CDR3 spans 17 residues. Germline-derived CDR1 and CDR2 are SGHTA and FQGTGA. Unmatched junction bases numbered 7, after V lost 2 bases and J lost 5 bases.

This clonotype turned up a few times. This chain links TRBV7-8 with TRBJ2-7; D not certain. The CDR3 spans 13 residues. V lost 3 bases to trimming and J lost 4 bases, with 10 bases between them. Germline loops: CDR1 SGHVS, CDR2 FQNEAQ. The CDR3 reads CASSLNPKYEQYF. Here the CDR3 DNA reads TGTGCCAGCAGCTTGAACCCAAAGTACGAGCAGTACTTC.

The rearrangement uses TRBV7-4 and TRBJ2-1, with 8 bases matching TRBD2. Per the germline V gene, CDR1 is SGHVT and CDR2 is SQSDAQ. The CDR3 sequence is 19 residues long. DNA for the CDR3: TGTACCATCAGCTTCGTGTCTGTCGGCGGGAGGATACCCTACAATGAGCAGTTCTTC. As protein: CTISFVSVGGRIPYNEQFF.

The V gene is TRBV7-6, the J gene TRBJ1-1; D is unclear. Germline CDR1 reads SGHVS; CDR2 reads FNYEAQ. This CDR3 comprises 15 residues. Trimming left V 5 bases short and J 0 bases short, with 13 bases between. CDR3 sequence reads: CASSMSRDLNTEAFF. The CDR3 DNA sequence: TGTGCCAGCAGCATGTCACGGGATCTGAACACTGAAGCTTTCTTT.

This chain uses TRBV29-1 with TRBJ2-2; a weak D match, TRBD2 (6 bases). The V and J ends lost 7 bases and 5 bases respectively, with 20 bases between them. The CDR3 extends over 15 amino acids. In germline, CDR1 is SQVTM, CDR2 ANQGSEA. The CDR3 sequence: CSGTTSRGNTGELFF. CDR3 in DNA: TGCAGCGGGACTACTAGTCGGGGGAATACCGGGGAGCTGTTTTTT.

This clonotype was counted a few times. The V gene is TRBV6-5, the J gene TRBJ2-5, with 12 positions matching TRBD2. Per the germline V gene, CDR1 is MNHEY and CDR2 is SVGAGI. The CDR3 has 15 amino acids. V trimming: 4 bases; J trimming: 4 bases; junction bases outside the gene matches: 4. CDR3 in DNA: TGTGCCAGCAGTTCTAGCGGGGGGGTGGGAGAGACCCAGTACTTC. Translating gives CASSSSGGVGETQYF.

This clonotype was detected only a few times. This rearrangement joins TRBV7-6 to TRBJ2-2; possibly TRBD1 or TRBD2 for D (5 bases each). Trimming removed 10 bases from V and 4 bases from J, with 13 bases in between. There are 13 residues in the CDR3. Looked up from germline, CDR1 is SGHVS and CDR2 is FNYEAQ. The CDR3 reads CATVTGGTGELFF. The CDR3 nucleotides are TGTGCCACGGTTACAGGAGGCACCGGGGAGCTGTTTTTT.

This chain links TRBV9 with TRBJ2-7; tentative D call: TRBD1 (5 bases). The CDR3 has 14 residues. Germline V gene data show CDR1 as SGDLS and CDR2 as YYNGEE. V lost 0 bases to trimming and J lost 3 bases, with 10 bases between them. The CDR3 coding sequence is TGTGCCAGCAGCGTAGGATGGGGCAACTACGAGCAGTACTTC. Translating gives CASSVGWGNYEQYF.

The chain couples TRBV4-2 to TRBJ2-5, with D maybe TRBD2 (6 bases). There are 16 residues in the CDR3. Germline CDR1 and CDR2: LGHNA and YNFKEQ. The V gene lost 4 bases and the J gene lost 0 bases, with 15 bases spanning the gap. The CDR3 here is CASSLRASAYQETQYF. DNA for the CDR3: TGTGCCAGCAGCCTCCGGGCTAGCGCGTACCAAGAGACCCAGTACTTC.